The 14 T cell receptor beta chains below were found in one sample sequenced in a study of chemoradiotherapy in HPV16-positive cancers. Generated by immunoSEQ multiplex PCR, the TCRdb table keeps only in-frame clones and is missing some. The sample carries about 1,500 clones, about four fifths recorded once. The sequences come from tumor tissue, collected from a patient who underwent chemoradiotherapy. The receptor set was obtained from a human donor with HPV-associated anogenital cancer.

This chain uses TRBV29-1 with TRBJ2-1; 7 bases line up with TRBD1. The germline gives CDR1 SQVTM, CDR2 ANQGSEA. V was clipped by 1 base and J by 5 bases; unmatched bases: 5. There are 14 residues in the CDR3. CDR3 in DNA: TGCAGCGTTGAAGGCGGCAGGGGGAACAATGAGCAGTTCTTC. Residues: CSVEGGRGNNEQFF.

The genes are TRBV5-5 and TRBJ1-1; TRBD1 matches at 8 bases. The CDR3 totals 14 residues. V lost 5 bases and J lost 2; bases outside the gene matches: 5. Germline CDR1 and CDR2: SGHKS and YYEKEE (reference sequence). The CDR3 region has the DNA TGTGCCAGCAGAACGGACAGGGCTAACACTGAAGCTTTCTTT. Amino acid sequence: CASRTDRANTEAFF.

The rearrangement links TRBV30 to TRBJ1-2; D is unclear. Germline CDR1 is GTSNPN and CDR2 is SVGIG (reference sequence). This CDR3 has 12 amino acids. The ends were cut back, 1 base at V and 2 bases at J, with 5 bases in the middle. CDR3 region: CAWSGQNYGYTF. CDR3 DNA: TGTGCCTGGAGTGGGCAGAACTATGGCTACACCTTC.

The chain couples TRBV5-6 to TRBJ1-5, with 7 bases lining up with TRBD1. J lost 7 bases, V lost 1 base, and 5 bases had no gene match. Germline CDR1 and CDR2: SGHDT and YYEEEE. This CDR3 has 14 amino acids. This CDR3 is CASSLKGGGQPQHF. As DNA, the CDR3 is TGTGCCAGCAGCTTGAAAGGGGGCGGCCAGCCCCAGCATTTT.

CDR3 bases: TGTGCCAGCAGCCAAGAAGGCGGGGCGCAAGAGACCCAGTACTTC. This sequence encodes CASSQEGGAQETQYF. This chain links TRBV4-2 with TRBJ2-5; D might be TRBD2 (6 bases). CDR3 size: 15 residues. Trimming shortened V by 0 bases and J by 2 bases, and 10 bases separated the two germline ends. CDR1 is LGHNA, CDR2 YNFKEQ, per germline.

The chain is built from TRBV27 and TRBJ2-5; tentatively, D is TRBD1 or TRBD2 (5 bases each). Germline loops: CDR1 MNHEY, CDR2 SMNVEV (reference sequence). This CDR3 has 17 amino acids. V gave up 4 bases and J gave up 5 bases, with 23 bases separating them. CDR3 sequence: CASSSLAQVVSGETQYF. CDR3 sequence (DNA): TGTGCCAGCAGTTCTCTAGCTCAAGTAGTGTCAGGGGAGACCCAGTACTTC.

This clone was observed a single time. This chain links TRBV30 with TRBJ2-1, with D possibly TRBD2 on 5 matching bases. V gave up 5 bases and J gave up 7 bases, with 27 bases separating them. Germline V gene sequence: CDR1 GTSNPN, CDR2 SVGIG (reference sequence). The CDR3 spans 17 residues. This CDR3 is CAWGLPFDLLLSNEQFF. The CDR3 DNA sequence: TGTGCCTGGGGACTTCCCTTCGATTTACTGCTTTCGAATGAGCAGTTCTTC.

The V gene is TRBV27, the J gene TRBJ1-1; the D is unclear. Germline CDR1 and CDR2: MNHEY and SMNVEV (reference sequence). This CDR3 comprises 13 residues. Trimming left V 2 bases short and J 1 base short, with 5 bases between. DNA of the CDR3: TGTGCCAGCAGTTTAGCAGAGAACACTGAAGCTTTCTTT. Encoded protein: CASSLAENTEAFF.

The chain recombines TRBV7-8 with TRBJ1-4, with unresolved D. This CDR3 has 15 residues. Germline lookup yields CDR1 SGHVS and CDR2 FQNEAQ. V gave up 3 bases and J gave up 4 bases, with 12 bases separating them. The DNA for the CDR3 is TGTGCCAGCAGCTTCTCGACGGCTTATAATGAAAAACTGTTTTTT. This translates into CASSFSTAYNEKLFF.

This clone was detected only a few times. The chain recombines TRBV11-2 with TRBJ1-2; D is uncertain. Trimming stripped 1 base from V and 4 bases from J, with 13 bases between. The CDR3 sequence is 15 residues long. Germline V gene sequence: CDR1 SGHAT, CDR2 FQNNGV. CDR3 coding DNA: TGTGCCAGCAGCTTAGGCGCAGGCCCGATCTATGGCTACACCTTC. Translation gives CASSLGAGPIYGYTF.

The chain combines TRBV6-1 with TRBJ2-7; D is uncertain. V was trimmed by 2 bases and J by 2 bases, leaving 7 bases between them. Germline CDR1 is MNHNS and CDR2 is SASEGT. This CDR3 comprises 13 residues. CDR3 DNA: TGTGCCAGCAGTGAATGGGAAACCTACGAGCAGTACTTC. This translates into CASSEWETYEQYF.

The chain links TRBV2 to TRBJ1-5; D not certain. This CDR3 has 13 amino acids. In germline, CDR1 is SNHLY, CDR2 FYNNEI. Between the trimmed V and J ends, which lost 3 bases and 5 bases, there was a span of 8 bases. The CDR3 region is CASSESRDQPQHF. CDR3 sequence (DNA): TGTGCCAGCAGTGAGTCCCGAGATCAGCCCCAGCATTTT.

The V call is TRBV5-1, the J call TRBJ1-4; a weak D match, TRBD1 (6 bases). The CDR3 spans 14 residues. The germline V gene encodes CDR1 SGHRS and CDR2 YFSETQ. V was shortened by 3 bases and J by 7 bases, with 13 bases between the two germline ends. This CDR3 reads CASSSGTRAEKLFF. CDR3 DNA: TGCGCCAGCAGCTCCGGGACAAGGGCTGAAAAACTGTTTTTT.

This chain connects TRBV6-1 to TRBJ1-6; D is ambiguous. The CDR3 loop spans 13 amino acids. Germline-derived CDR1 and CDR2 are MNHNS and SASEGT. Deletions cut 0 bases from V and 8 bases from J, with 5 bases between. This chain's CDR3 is CASSEAPDSPLHF. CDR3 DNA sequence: TGTGCCAGCAGTGAAGCGCCCGATTCACCCCTCCACTTT.